The 8 T cell receptor beta chains in this list originate from one sample, sequenced in a study of molecular identifiers for immune sequencing clone quantification. TCRdb re-called the PCR reads with MiXCR, one entry per CDR3 protein. The sample contains hundreds of thousands of distinct CDR3 sequences, roughly 27% of which appear only once. What was sequenced was naive CD8+ T cells from blood, with Jurkat cell RNA spiked in. Subset reported: FACS-sorted CD8+CD4-CCR7+CD45RA+ naive T cells. All receptors derive from a human donor in good health. Some libraries in this study had Jurkat cell RNA spiked in.

J is TRBJ2-2 and V is TRBV4-3; D is unclear. The CDR3 sequence is 19 residues long. V gave up 0 bases and J gave up 4 bases, with 21 bases separating them. Germline values: CDR1 LGHNA, CDR2 YSLEER. DNA of the CDR3: TGCGCCAGCAGCCAAGAGTCGCTAAGCTTGATAGTATCCACCGGGGAGCTGTTTTTT. It codes for CASSQESLSLIVSTGELFF.

This clonotype was seen a handful of times. The chain is built from TRBV13 and TRBJ1-4; D is unclear. The CDR3 is made up of 14 amino acids. Trimming cost V 0 bases and J 7 bases, with 9 bases left between them. Germline CDR1 reads PRHDT; CDR2 reads FYEKMQ (reference sequence). The CDR3 DNA reads as TGTGCCAGCAGCTTAGGGGGTTTTGGTGAAAAACTGTTTTTT. The encoded protein is CASSLGGFGEKLFF.

This clonotype has a count of ten or more. The chain employs TRBV9 and TRBJ2-3; D is perhaps TRBD2 (6 bases). Trimming pared 0 bases from V and 6 bases from J, leaving 8 bases between. This CDR3 is built from 13 residues. In germline, CDR1 is SGDLS, CDR2 YYNGEE. The CDR3 DNA follows: TGTGCCAGCAGCGTAGGAGCGGGCGATACGCAGTATTTT. Protein: CASSVGAGDTQYF.

This clonotype has just a few counts. This sequence joins TRBV3-1 and TRBJ1-1; weak D call: TRBD1 (6 bases). This CDR3 spans 14 amino acids. Germline CDR1 LGHDT, CDR2 YNNKEL (reference sequence). V was trimmed by 0 bases and J by 7 bases, leaving 12 bases between them. The DNA of the CDR3 is TGTGCCAGCAGCCAAGAACAGGGAAGACGTGAAGCTTTCTTT. Residues: CASSQEQGRREAFF.

Comments on this clonotype: This sequence may be a read error, since a much larger clone differs from it by one base. The chain couples TRBV6-5 to TRBJ1-2, with D uncertain. This CDR3 has 13 amino acids. Germline V gene lookup returns CDR1 MNHEY and CDR2 SVGAGI. With 3 bases removed from V and 1 base from J, the gap between germline ends came to 6 bases. The CDR3 protein is CASSYQDNYGYTF. In DNA form, the CDR3 reads TGTGCCAGCAGTTATCAGGATAACTATGGCTACACCTTC.

This clonotype was counted at least ten times. The chain is built from TRBV4-3 and TRBJ1-4; unclear D gene. V was pared by 1 base and J by 7 bases, with 13 bases between. The length of the CDR3 is 15 residues. Per the germline V gene, CDR1 is LGHNA and CDR2 is YSLEER. CDR3 protein: CASSQGFGVTEKLFF. As DNA, the CDR3 is TGCGCCAGCAGCCAAGGGTTCGGGGTAACTGAAAAACTGTTTTTT.

This clonotype was observed many times. The chain has TRBV4-3 and TRBJ2-3, with 14 bases matching TRBD2. Germline CDR1 is LGHNA and CDR2 is YSLEER. The CDR3 is made up of 19 amino acids. With V trimmed by 2 bases and J by 0 bases, 7 bases remained unmatched. The CDR3 protein is CASSQLGTSGSPSTDTQYF. The CDR3 nucleotides read TGCGCCAGCAGCCAATTAGGGACTAGCGGGAGCCCCAGCACAGATACGCAGTATTTT.

This clonotype was detected ten times or more. The rearrangement links TRBV27 to TRBJ2-3, with 8 bases fitting TRBD1. Germline assignment: CDR1 MNHEY and CDR2 SMNVEV (reference sequence). Trimming took 2 bases from V and 3 from J; bases not matched to a gene: 7. This CDR3 contains 16 residues. The CDR3 spells CASSLQGAVPTDTQYF. The CDR3 DNA follows: TGTGCCAGCAGTTTACAGGGGGCCGTCCCGACAGATACGCAGTATTTT.